This TCR beta chain was documented in a study of T cell clones after liver transplantation. Study context: TCRbeta sequencing after a pre-transplant mixed lymphocyte reaction identified graft-donor-reactive clones, later tracked in post-transplant blood.

CD3+CD4+ and CD3+CD8+ cells were FACS-sorted from thawed unstimulated PBMCs. Trimming stripped 2 bases from V and 4 bases from J, with 14 bases between. The CDR3 is 15 amino acids. Germline CDR1 and CDR2: SEHNR and FQNEAQ (reference sequence). This clone was found once. Its antigen is not known. Generated by immunoSEQ multiplex PCR, the TCRdb table keeps only in-frame clones and is missing some. This repertoire shows tens of thousands of clones, less than 90% found once; its top ten account for approximately 2.8%. Study-level results: A significant post-transplant drop in circulating graft-donor-reactive CD4 TCRbeta sequences occurred in most of the 8 subjects. Low donor cell numbers restricted donor-reactive repertoire measurement in a couple of subjects.

V gene TRBV7-9 combines with J gene TRBJ1-2; weak D call: TRBD1 (5 bases). The TCR sequence derives from a human patient who received a liver transplant. The graft donor may have given rise to some T cells. The starting material was CD4+ T cells from blood, obtained at the 22-month timepoint. CDR3 nucleotide sequence: TGTGCCAGCAGCTTAATAATGGGGGTGGGCTATGGCTACACCTTC. It encodes CASSLIMGVGYGYTF.